This T cell receptor beta chain was observed in a study of PD-1 blockade in classical Hodgkin lymphoma. The CDR3 consists of 14 residues. The V and J ends lost 4 bases and 3 bases, in that order; junction bases with no gene match: 2. Germline CDR1 is SGHRS and CDR2 is YFSETQ. Sequencing used immunoSEQ multiplex PCR; TCRdb keeps in-frame clones, though not all of them. The repertoire holds roughly 25,000 clones, with around 64% as singletons. Relapse after autologous stem cell transplantation occurred in every patient, and brentuximab vedotin exposure varied. This chain joins TRBV5-1 and TRBJ2-2, with 8 bases fitting TRBD1. The source of this sequence is a human donor with classical Hodgkin lymphoma. The sample consisted of peripheral blood mononuclear cells (PBMCs), taken before the second cycle of nivolumab. The CDR3 protein is CASSPTGDTGELFF. The CDR3 coding sequence is TGCGCCAGCAGCCCGACAGGGGACACCGGGGAGCTGTTTTTT. The whole variable domain, remainder taken from reference TRBV5-1 and TRBJ2-2, is KAGVTQTPRYLIKTRGQQVTLSCSPISGHRSVSWYQQTPGQGLQFLFEYFSETQRNKGNFPGRFSGRQFSNSRSEMNVSTLELGDSALYLCASSPTGDTGELFFGEGSRLTVL.